The 27 T cell receptor beta chains below all came from one sample that was sequenced in a study of cytomegalovirus exposure and HLA in healthy donors. The PCR ran on 60 Vbeta and 13 Jbeta primers. The repertoire was sequenced with immunoSEQ multiplex PCR; TCRdb's copy has only in-frame clones and lacks some. The sample includes approximately 100,000 clones, roughly 85% of them seen just once. Sequencing was carried out using PBMCs. The origin of the receptors is a man aged 25-45 years in good health and CMV-seronegative.

The genes are TRBV11-2 and TRBJ2-1, with D possibly being TRBD2 (6 bases). The CDR3 is made up of 15 amino acids. Trimming cost V 1 base and J 1 base, with 8 bases left between them. Looked up from germline, CDR1 is SGHAT and CDR2 is FQNNGV. DNA of the CDR3: TGTGCCAGCAGCTTAGTGGCGGGGTCCTACAATGAGCAGTTCTTC. Translated, it gives CASSLVAGSYNEQFF.

This clone appeared a single time. This chain uses TRBV18 with TRBJ1-2, with 9 bases that match TRBD1. Germline assignment: CDR1 KGHSH and CDR2 LQKENI. The V and J ends lost 4 bases and 2 bases, in that order; junction bases with no gene match: 5. The CDR3 spans 15 residues. As DNA, the CDR3 is TGTGCCAGCTCACTGGGACAGGGCAAGAACTATGGCTACACCTTC. Protein: CASSLGQGKNYGYTF.

The chain's CDR3 is CASSTGQRFTF. For the CDR3, the DNA is TGTGCCAGCAGTACGGGACAGCGTTTCACCTTC. This chain links TRBV6-5 with TRBJ1-2, with TRBD1 matching over 7 bases. The CDR3 loop spans 11 amino acids. The junction had 7 bases not matched to a gene; V was cut back by 5 bases and J by 13 bases. Germline lookup yields CDR1 MNHEY and CDR2 SVGAGI.

The sample holds one count of this clone. V and J are TRBV19 and TRBJ2-2; a possible D gene is TRBD2 (6 bases). The CDR3 has 14 residues. Trimming took 6 bases from V and 1 from J, leaving 9 bases between them. Germline values: CDR1 LNHDA, CDR2 SQIVND (reference sequence). Written as DNA, the CDR3 is TGTGCCAGTAGGCACGGGGGGAACACCGGGGAGCTGTTTTTT. Its translation is CASRHGGNTGELFF.

The CDR3 loop is CASSRGTGGAGQPQHF. The CDR3, as DNA: TGCGCCAGCAGCCGGGGGACAGGGGGAGCGGGTCAGCCCCAGCATTTT. The chain employs TRBV4-1 and TRBJ1-5; 11 bases are a match to TRBD1. Germline CDR1 reads MGHRA; CDR2 reads YSYEKL. The V and J ends lost 4 bases and 6 bases, in that order; junction bases with no gene match: 8. This CDR3 is built from 16 residues.

This clone is a singleton in its sample. The V and J genes are TRBV5-6 and TRBJ2-5, with 7 nucleotides matching TRBD1. J lost 2 bases, V lost 0 bases, and 1 base had no gene match. The germline CDR1 and CDR2 sequences are SGHDT and YYEEEE. The CDR3 length is 14 residues. The CDR3 sequence is CASSLGDRQETQYF. The CDR3, as DNA: TGTGCCAGCAGCTTGGGGGACAGACAAGAGACCCAGTACTTC.

As concerns this clone: The identical CDR3 is also encoded by other nucleotide sequences in the sample. The chain couples TRBV9 to TRBJ2-5; 8 bases are shared with TRBD2. Germline-derived CDR1 and CDR2 are SGDLS and YYNGEE. V shed 0 bases, J shed 5 bases, and the junction held 3 bases outside the gene matches. The CDR3 is 14 amino acids. CDR3 in DNA: TGTGCCAGCAGCGTAGCGGGGGGGCCGGAGACCCAGTACTTC. This encodes CASSVAGGPETQYF.

This clone was observed a single time. V is TRBV6-5 and J is TRBJ1-1; D is perhaps TRBD1 (5 bases). The CDR3 loop spans 14 amino acids. CDR1 MNHEY and CDR2 SVGAGI come from the germline V gene. Between the trimmed V and J ends, which lost 6 bases and 1 base, there was a span of 12 bases. The CDR3 coding sequence is TGTGCCAGCAGCGGGACGGGGGGGAACACTGAAGCTTTCTTT. Protein: CASSGTGGNTEAFF.

The J gene is TRBJ1-5, the V gene TRBV28; TRBD1 matches at 8 bases. This CDR3 contains 17 residues. V was pared by 1 base and J by 3 bases, with 8 bases of the junction left unmatched. Germline V lookup: CDR1 MDHEN, CDR2 SYDVKM. CDR3 in amino acids: CASSLLGTGLVNQPQHF. The CDR3, as DNA: TGTGCCAGCAGTTTATTAGGGACAGGACTAGTCAATCAGCCCCAGCATTTT.

The chain is built from TRBV25-1 and TRBJ1-1, with D unresolved. Germline CDR1 and CDR2: MGHDK and SYGVNS. Trimming pared 6 bases from V and 1 base from J, leaving 9 bases between. This CDR3 has 13 residues. The CDR3 region is CASSPAGNTEAFF. The CDR3 DNA reads TGTGCCAGCAGCCCCGCGGGGAACACTGAAGCTTTCTTT. The whole variable domain, remainder taken from reference TRBV25-1 and TRBJ1-1, is EADIYQTPRYLVIGTGKKITLECSQTMGHDKMYWYQQDPGMELHLIHYSYGVNSTEKGDLSSESTVSRIRTEHFPLTLESARPSHTSQYLCASSPAGNTEAFFGQGTRLTVV.

The chain has TRBV10-3 and TRBJ1-4; possible D gene TRBD1, 6 bases. This CDR3 comprises 15 residues. Per the germline V gene, CDR1 is ENHRY and CDR2 is SYGVKD. V was trimmed by 4 bases and J by 2 bases, leaving 11 bases between them. The CDR3 region is CAISGGGATNEKLFF. The CDR3 DNA follows: TGTGCCATCAGTGGCGGGGGGGCCACTAATGAAAAACTGTTTTTT.

The CDR3: CASSLTGVSYTF. The CDR3 DNA reads as TGTGCCAGCAGTTTAACCGGGGTGAGCTACACCTTC. The chain combines TRBV28 with TRBJ1-2; D is ambiguous. The germline V gene encodes CDR1 MDHEN and CDR2 SYDVKM. The CDR3 contains 12 residues. Trimming removed 2 bases at V and 9 bases at J, with 10 bases between.

The chain recombines TRBV6-6 with TRBJ1-5, with a weak D call TRBD1 (5 bases). This CDR3 region has 13 residues. The germline V gene encodes CDR1 MNHNY and CDR2 SVGAGI (reference sequence). With 5 bases removed from V and 6 bases from J, the gap between germline ends came to 11 bases. The CDR3 DNA reads TGTGCCAGCAGTCGGGGGGTTGGTCAGCCCCAGCATTTT. Translated: CASSRGVGQPQHF.

The chain uses TRBV19 and TRBJ1-4; D is possibly TRBD1 (6 bases). There are 14 residues in the CDR3. Germline loops: CDR1 LNHDA, CDR2 SQIVND (reference sequence). V dropped 4 bases and J dropped 2 bases, with 8 bases sitting between them. DNA of the CDR3: TGTGCCAGTAGTACCAGGGGCACTAATGAAAAACTGTTTTTT. This encodes CASSTRGTNEKLFF.

The chain uses TRBV4-1 and TRBJ1-5; D may be TRBD1 (6 bases). From germline, CDR1 is MGHRA and CDR2 YSYEKL. The V and J ends lost 4 bases and 6 bases respectively, with 19 bases between them. The CDR3 runs 16 residues. CDR3 in DNA: TGCGCCAGCAGCCTTGGGGGCGAGGGCAATGGTCAGCCCCAGCATTTT. Protein product: CASSLGGEGNGQPQHF.

This clone was observed a single time. The rearrangement joins TRBV9 to TRBJ1-1; 7 bases agree with TRBD1. The CDR3 length is 15 residues. The V segment lost 4 bases and the J segment 6 bases; nucleotides outside the gene matches: 12. Germline V gene data show CDR1 as SGDLS and CDR2 as YYNGEE. The CDR3 loop reads CASSPNHRGFAEAFF. CDR3 sequence (DNA): TGTGCCAGCAGCCCTAACCACAGGGGATTCGCTGAAGCTTTCTTT.

This chain uses TRBV5-6 with TRBJ2-3; weak D call: TRBD2 (7 bases). V lost 5 bases to trimming and J lost 3 bases, with 28 bases between them. The CDR3 spans 19 residues. CDR1 is SGHDT and CDR2 is YYEEEE in the germline V gene. CDR3 residues: CASSKTGAGAPLVTDTQYF. CDR3 bases: TGTGCCAGCAGTAAAACGGGGGCGGGGGCCCCTTTGGTTACAGATACGCAGTATTTT. Full variable domain (missing parts from reference TRBV5-6 and TRBJ2-3): DAGVTQSPTHLIKTRGQQVTLRCSPKSGHDTVSWYQQALGQGPQFIFQYYEEEERQRGNFPDRFSGHQFPNYSSELNVNALLLGDSALYLCASSKTGAGAPLVTDTQYFGPGTRLTVL.

The chain uses TRBV6-5 and TRBJ2-1; D is ambiguous. Trimming took off 4 bases at V and 7 bases at J, with 8 bases between the two ends. Germline V gives CDR1 MNHEY, CDR2 SVGAGI. This CDR3 spans 12 amino acids. The DNA for the CDR3 is TGTGCCAGCAGTTCTCCCCTTAATGAGCAGTTCTTC. Encoded protein: CASSSPLNEQFF.

This rearrangement joins TRBV6-1 to TRBJ2-7; tentative D call: TRBD1 (5 bases). The CDR3 sequence is 16 residues long. In germline, CDR1 is MNHNS, CDR2 SASEGT. V lost 4 bases, J lost 4 bases, and 20 bases lay in between. CDR3 sequence: CASSAKPRVRSYEQYF. For the CDR3, the DNA is TGTGCCAGCAGTGCGAAACCCAGGGTCCGATCTTACGAGCAGTACTTC.

This chain connects TRBV5-6 to TRBJ2-7; TRBD1 matches at 7 bases. With V trimmed by 1 base and J by 7 bases, 8 bases remained unmatched. Germline CDR1 is SGHDT and CDR2 is YYEEEE. There are 14 residues in the CDR3. This CDR3 reads CASSLFDRVGEQYF. The CDR3 region has the DNA TGTGCCAGCAGCTTGTTCGACAGGGTGGGTGAGCAGTACTTC. The full variable domain, with the rest looked up from reference TRBV5-6 and TRBJ2-7, is DAGVTQSPTHLIKTRGQQVTLRCSPKSGHDTVSWYQQALGQGPQFIFQYYEEEERQRGNFPDRFSGHQFPNYSSELNVNALLLGDSALYLCASSLFDRVGEQYFGPGTRLTVT.

The gene calls are TRBV5-5 and TRBJ1-1; the match to TRBD1 covers 12 bases. V lost 6 bases and J lost 0; bases outside the gene matches: 9. In germline, CDR1 is SGHKS, CDR2 YYEKEE (reference sequence). CDR3 size: 17 residues. CDR3: CASTAIGTGGLNTEAFF. The CDR3 bases are TGTGCCAGCACCGCAATCGGGACAGGGGGCTTGAACACTGAAGCTTTCTTT.

Here the CDR3 reads CASSSGQGHTEAFF. The CDR3 nucleotides read TGTGCCAGCAGTTCAGGACAGGGGCACACTGAAGCTTTCTTT. This chain joins TRBV6-1 and TRBJ1-1; TRBD1 matches 9 bases. The length of the CDR3 is 14 residues. V trimming: 5 bases; J trimming: 3 bases; junction bases outside the gene matches: 4. CDR1 and CDR2 from the germline V gene are MNHNS and SASEGT.

V gene TRBV4-3 combines with J gene TRBJ2-1; D may be TRBD2 (6 bases). The V end lost 4 bases, the J end lost 1 base, and 8 bases lay between the germline ends. This CDR3 contains 14 residues. Per the germline V gene, CDR1 is LGHNA and CDR2 is YSLEER. This CDR3 reads CASSRDSSYNEQFF. Here the CDR3 DNA reads TGCGCCAGCAGCCGGGACTCTTCCTACAATGAGCAGTTCTTC.

The chain couples TRBV28 to TRBJ1-5; possible D gene TRBD1, 5 bases. CDR1 is MDHEN and CDR2 is SYDVKM in the germline V gene. The CDR3 has 17 amino acids. The ends were cut back, 8 bases at V and 4 bases at J, with 24 bases in the middle. CDR3 sequence (DNA): TGTGCCAGCCTGAAGACAGCTTGGGGTTATAGAAATCAGCCCCAGCATTTT. Its translation: CASLKTAWGYRNQPQHF.

This sequence joins TRBV4-1 and TRBJ2-2; no firm D call. The CDR3 consists of 16 residues. The ends were cut back, 4 bases at V and 0 bases at J, with 12 bases in the middle. The V gene's germline CDR1 is MGHRA and CDR2 YSYEKL. The CDR3 loop reads CASSLRSTPNTGELFF. CDR3 DNA: TGCGCCAGCAGCCTTCGTTCGACACCGAACACCGGGGAGCTGTTTTTT.

This chain links TRBV27 with TRBJ2-1; TRBD2 matches 7 bases. V was clipped by 3 bases and J by 4 bases; unmatched bases: 24. CDR3 length: 21 amino acids. Looked up from germline, CDR1 is MNHEY and CDR2 is SMNVEV (reference sequence). For the CDR3, the DNA is TGTGCCAGCAGTTTCTCCCCCCCGCGCAGGGAAAGGGAGGGTGGGTACAATGAGCAGTTCTTC. It codes for CASSFSPPRREREGGYNEQFF.

The genes are TRBV6-5 and TRBJ2-1, with TRBD1 matching over 9 bases. The CDR3 has 13 residues. J gave up 12 bases and V 0 bases, and 3 bases lay outside the gene matches. Germline V gene data show CDR1 as MNHEY and CDR2 as SVGAGI. CDR3 nucleotide sequence: TGTGCCAGCAGTTACTCACAGGGGGCGGGGCAGTTCTTC. This gives the protein CASSYSQGAGQFF.